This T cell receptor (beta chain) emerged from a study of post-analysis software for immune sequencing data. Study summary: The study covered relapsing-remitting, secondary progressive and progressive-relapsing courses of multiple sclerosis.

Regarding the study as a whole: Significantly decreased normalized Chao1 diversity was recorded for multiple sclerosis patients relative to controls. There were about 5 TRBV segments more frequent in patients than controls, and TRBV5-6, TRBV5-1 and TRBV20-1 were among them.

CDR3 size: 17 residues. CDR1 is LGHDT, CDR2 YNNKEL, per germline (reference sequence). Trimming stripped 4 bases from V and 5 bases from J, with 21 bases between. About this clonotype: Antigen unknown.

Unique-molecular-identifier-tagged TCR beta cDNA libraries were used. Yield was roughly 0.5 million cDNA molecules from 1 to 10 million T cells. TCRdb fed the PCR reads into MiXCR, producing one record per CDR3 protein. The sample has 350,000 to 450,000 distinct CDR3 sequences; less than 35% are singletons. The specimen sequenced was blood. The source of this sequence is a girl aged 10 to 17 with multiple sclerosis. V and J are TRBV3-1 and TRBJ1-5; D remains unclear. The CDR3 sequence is CASSPTAPGSLDQPQHF. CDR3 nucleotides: TGTGCCAGCAGCCCAACAGCACCTGGCAGTCTCGATCAGCCCCAGCATTTT.